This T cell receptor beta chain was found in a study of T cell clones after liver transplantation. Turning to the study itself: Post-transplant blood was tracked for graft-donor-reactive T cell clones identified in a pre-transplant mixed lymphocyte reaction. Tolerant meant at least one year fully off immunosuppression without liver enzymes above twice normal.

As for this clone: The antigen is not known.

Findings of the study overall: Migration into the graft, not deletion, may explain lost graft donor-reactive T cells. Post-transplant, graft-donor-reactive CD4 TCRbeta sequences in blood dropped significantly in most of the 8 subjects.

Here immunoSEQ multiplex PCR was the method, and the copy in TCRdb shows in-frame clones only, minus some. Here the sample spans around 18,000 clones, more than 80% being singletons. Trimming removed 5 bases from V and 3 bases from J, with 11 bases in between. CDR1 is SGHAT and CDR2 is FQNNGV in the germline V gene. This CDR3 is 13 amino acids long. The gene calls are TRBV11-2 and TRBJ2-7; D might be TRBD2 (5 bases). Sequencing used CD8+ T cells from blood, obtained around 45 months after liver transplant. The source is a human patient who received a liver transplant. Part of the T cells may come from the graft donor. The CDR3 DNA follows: TGTGCCAGCAGCGCGGGTTCCGTCTACGAGCAGTACTTC. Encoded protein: CASSAGSVYEQYF.